The 27 T cell receptor beta chains in this list originate from one sample, sequenced in a study of regulatory T cells in long-lasting Graves disease. Construction of TCR beta libraries relied on iRepertoire HTBI primers and on Arm-PCR targeting CDR3 regions. TCRdb re-called the multiplex PCR reads through MiXCR, storing one row per CDR3 protein. The sample shows approximately 470,000 distinct CDR3 sequences, less than 25% of them seen only once. Time point defined: persistent/refractory GD, antithyroid drugs over 5 years with positive TRAb. Making the TCR library involved RNA that had been extracted from PBMCs. The sequencing here drew on peripheral blood mononuclear cells (PBMCs), taken when the disease was refractory, from a patient treated with antithyroid drugs. The receptor set was obtained from a female donor with Graves disease.

The sample holds many counts of this clonotype. The chain links TRBV6-5 to TRBJ2-7; D is unresolved. The CDR3 contains 15 residues. Germline V gene sequence: CDR1 MNHEY, CDR2 SVGAGI. V dropped 0 bases and J dropped 3 bases, with 12 bases sitting between them. This chain's CDR3 is CASSYSSPEGYEQYF. CDR3 sequence (DNA): TGTGCCAGCAGTTACTCGAGCCCGGAAGGCTACGAGCAGTACTTC.

In this sample, this clonotype turned up a few times. V and J are TRBV28 and TRBJ1-4; maybe TRBD1 (6 bases). Per the germline V gene, CDR1 is MDHEN and CDR2 is SYDVKM. Trimming removed 0 bases from V and 5 bases from J, with 7 bases in between. The CDR3 consists of 14 residues. In DNA form, the CDR3 reads TGTGCCAGCAGTTTATGGGACAGAAATGAAAAACTGTTTTTT. This gives the protein CASSLWDRNEKLFF.

This chain joins TRBV6-1 and TRBJ2-1; D is undetermined. The germline gives CDR1 MNHNS, CDR2 SASEGT. V lost 6 bases and J lost 3, with 15 bases in between. The CDR3 has 15 amino acids. The CDR3 DNA follows: TGTGCCAGCAGCCTTAGATCCTCCGGCTACAATGAGCAGTTCTTC. It codes for CASSLRSSGYNEQFF.

This clonotype occurred a few times. Written as DNA, the CDR3 is TGTGCCAGCAGTCTTCTGATGGGCCCTCAAGCCGAGCAGTACTTC. Protein: CASSLLMGPQAEQYF. The rearrangement joins TRBV14 to TRBJ2-7; D is unresolved. Trimming removed 6 bases at V and 6 bases at J, with 21 bases between. CDR3 length: 15 residues. Germline-derived CDR1 and CDR2 are SGHDN and FVKESK. Based on the CDR3 plus reference TRBV14 and TRBJ2-7, the full variable domain is EAGVTQFPSHSVIEKGQTVTLRCDPISGHDNLYWYRRVMGKEIKFLLHFVKESKQDESGMPNNRFLAERTGGTYSTLKVQPAELEDSGVYFCASSLLMGPQAEQYFGPGTRLTVT.

Many counts were recorded for this clonotype. The chain joins TRBV4-2 to TRBJ1-5, with D possibly TRBD1 on 5 matching bases. The CDR3 is made up of 15 amino acids. V dropped 0 bases and J dropped 0 bases, with 6 bases sitting between them. The V gene's germline CDR1 is LGHNA and CDR2 YNFKEQ. The CDR3: CASSQEQGSNQPQHF. CDR3 coding DNA: TGTGCCAGCAGCCAAGAGCAGGGTAGCAATCAGCCCCAGCATTTT.

This clonotype was recorded at least ten times. The gene calls are TRBV7-2 and TRBJ1-5; 8 bases match TRBD1. The junction had 7 bases not matched to a gene; V was cut back by 0 bases and J by 3 bases. Germline V gene sequence: CDR1 SGHTA, CDR2 FQGNSA. CDR3 length: 17 residues. The CDR3, as DNA: TGTGCCAGCAGCTTAGCGCCACCGGGACAGGTCAATCAGCCCCAGCATTTT. As protein: CASSLAPPGQVNQPQHF.

The table lists this clonotype with many counts. The genes are TRBV6-5 and TRBJ2-7; D possibly uses TRBD1 or TRBD2 (8 bases each). Trimming left V 4 bases short and J 6 bases short, with 19 bases between. The CDR3 spans 15 residues. Germline lookup yields CDR1 MNHEY and CDR2 SVGAGI. The CDR3 loop reads CASSFQLSGTGEQYF. CDR3 bases: TGTGCCAGCAGTTTCCAACTTAGCGGGACAGGCGAGCAGTACTTC.

The chain is built from TRBV20-1 and TRBJ2-7; 8 bases line up with TRBD2. The CDR3 has 13 residues. V lost 2 bases to trimming and J lost 6 bases; unmatched junction nucleotides: 6. CDR1 DFQATT and CDR2 SNEGSKA come from the germline V gene (reference sequence). The DNA of the CDR3 is TGCAGTGCTAGAACTAGCGGTACCCCCGAGCAGTACTTC. As protein: CSARTSGTPEQYF.

The chain combines TRBV12-3 or TRBV12-4 with TRBJ2-1; D gene unclear. CDR3 length equals 14 residues. The V end lost 6 bases, the J end lost 7 bases, and 16 bases lay between the germline ends. CDR3 residues: CASSRNGLINEQFF. As DNA, the CDR3 is TGTGCCAGCAGCCGAAACGGGCTAATTAATGAGCAGTTCTTC.

The chain uses TRBV7-6 and TRBJ2-7; perhaps TRBD1 as D (6 bases). V was trimmed by 5 bases and J by 6 bases, leaving 14 bases between them. The germline V gene has CDR1 SGHVS and CDR2 FNYEAQ. CDR3 length: 13 residues. CDR3 coding DNA: TGTGCCAGCAGCGCCCAAGAAGGGGGCGAGCAGTACTTC. Protein: CASSAQEGGEQYF.

Regarding this clonotype: This could be a read error, since a much larger clone is one nucleotide away. The V gene is TRBV10-3, the J gene TRBJ1-1; no clear D gene. From germline, CDR1 is ENHRY and CDR2 SYGVKD. V lost 2 bases and J lost 3, with 10 bases in between. This CDR3 has 14 residues. The CDR3 DNA is TGTGCCATCAGTGAGGGTTCAGAGGACACTGAAGCTTTCTTT. Protein: CAISEGSEDTEAFF.

Ten or more counts support this clonotype. J is TRBJ2-7 and V is TRBV13; D gene ambiguous. The CDR3 consists of 14 residues. Looked up from germline, CDR1 is PRHDT and CDR2 is FYEKMQ (reference sequence). Trimming cost V 3 bases and J 0 bases, with 9 bases left between them. The CDR3 bases are TGTGCCAGCAGCTTCGGAAAAGTCTCCTACGAGCAGTACTTC. Translated, it gives CASSFGKVSYEQYF.

Comments on this clonotype: An end of the junction differs from the germline gene, which may be a read error. The rearrangement links TRBV9 to TRBJ2-3; a possible D gene is TRBD1 (5 bases). CDR3 length: 14 residues. The germline V gene encodes CDR1 SGDLS and CDR2 YYNGEE. The CDR3: CASSEDTSTGTQYF. CDR3 sequence (DNA): TGTGCCAGCAGCGAGGACACGAGCACAGGTACGCAGTATTTT.

As regards this clonotype: Because it lacks the conserved phenylalanine or tryptophan at the end, this CDR3 is likely a read error. The V gene is TRBV4-2, the J gene TRBJ1-1, with 12 bases that match TRBD1. The CDR3 is made up of 16 amino acids. J gave up 1 base and V 4 bases, and 4 bases lay outside the gene matches. CDR1 LGHNA and CDR2 YNFKEQ come from the germline V gene. The CDR3, as DNA: TGTGCCAGCAGCCGAGGGACAGGGGGCAAGAACACTGAAGCTTTCCTT. Residues: CASSRGTGGKNTEAFL.

This clonotype was counted ten times or more. The rearrangement uses TRBV28 and TRBJ1-5, with 9 bases that match TRBD1. V shed 5 bases, J shed 5 bases, and the junction held 7 bases outside the gene matches. Germline V lookup: CDR1 MDHEN, CDR2 SYDVKM. This CDR3 region has 15 residues. CDR3 in amino acids: CASSLGDREDQPQHF. The CDR3 DNA follows: TGTGCCAGCAGTCTCGGGGACAGGGAGGATCAGCCCCAGCATTTT.

This chain links TRBV6-2 or TRBV6-3 with TRBJ2-4; D is undetermined. V lost 7 bases to trimming and J lost 4 bases, with 23 bases between them. This CDR3 has 17 residues. CDR1 MNHEY and CDR2 SVGEGT come from the germline V gene. The CDR3 DNA sequence: TGTGCCAGCAACGCAGGTATCGTGGTTTTGGCAAAAAACATTCAGTACTTC. This encodes CASNAGIVVLAKNIQYF.

This clonotype has at least ten counts. The chain employs TRBV20-1 and TRBJ1-2; D gene ambiguous. The CDR3 sequence is 15 residues long. CDR1 DFQATT and CDR2 SNEGSKA come from the germline V gene (reference sequence). Between the trimmed V and J ends, which lost 0 bases and 5 bases, there was a span of 16 bases. CDR3 residues: CSARDRRREAYGYTF. Here the CDR3 DNA reads TGCAGTGCTAGAGATCGGAGAAGAGAAGCGTATGGCTACACCTTC.

This clonotype was picked up many times. The chain couples TRBV6-1 to TRBJ2-7; 9 positions match TRBD2. V dropped 7 bases and J dropped 4; count of bases not matched to a gene: 8. The germline gives CDR1 MNHNS, CDR2 SASEGT. The CDR3 is 14 amino acids. CDR3 in amino acids: CASTPGLAGYEQYF. The CDR3 DNA sequence: TGTGCCAGCACCCCGGGACTAGCAGGGTACGAGCAGTACTTC.

This clonotype was counted a few times. The rearrangement uses TRBV30 and TRBJ1-2; D is undetermined. The CDR3 is 12 residues long. V was clipped by 4 bases and J by 6 bases, with 12 bases between them. In germline, CDR1 is GTSNPN, CDR2 SVGIG (reference sequence). In nucleotides, the CDR3 is TGTGCCTGGATTGGGGATTTGGATGGCTACACCTTC. Protein: CAWIGDLDGYTF. Based on the CDR3 plus reference TRBV30 and TRBJ1-2, the full variable domain is SQTIHQWPATLVQPVGSPLSLECTVEGTSNPNLYWYRQAAGRGLQLLFYSVGIGQISSEVPQNLSASRPQDRQFILSSKKLLLSDSGFYLCAWIGDLDGYTFGSGTRLTVV.

This sequence joins TRBV6-1 and TRBJ1-4; maybe TRBD1 (5 bases). Trimming removed 8 bases from V and 7 bases from J, with 11 bases in between. CDR1 is MNHNS and CDR2 is SASEGT in the germline V gene. This CDR3 spans 12 amino acids. The CDR3 region has the DNA TGTGCCAGCCGGGGCTTAAGTGAAAAACTGTTTTTT. It translates to CASRGLSEKLFF.

As DNA, the CDR3 is TGCGCCAGCAGCTTGGAGTGGTCAGGGGGCTCTGATGGCTACACCTTC. Residues: CASSLEWSGGSDGYTF. This sequence joins TRBV5-1 and TRBJ1-2; 8 positions match TRBD1. Trimming cost V 0 bases and J 6 bases; bases outside gene matches: 10. Germline CDR1 reads SGHRS; CDR2 reads YFSETQ. The CDR3 spans 16 residues.

This clonotype has ten or more counts. The chain uses TRBV28 and TRBJ2-7, with D maybe TRBD1 (5 bases). Germline lookup yields CDR1 MDHEN and CDR2 SYDVKM. The CDR3 runs 14 residues. Trimming cost V 5 bases and J 0 bases, with 11 bases left between them. The CDR3: CASSRTLNSYEQYF. The DNA for the CDR3 is TGTGCCAGCAGTAGGACACTGAACTCCTACGAGCAGTACTTC.

This clonotype was counted many times. The rearrangement joins TRBV5-1 to TRBJ2-7, with D possibly matching TRBD1 (5 bases). CDR1 and CDR2 (germline): SGHRS, YFSETQ. The V end was cut by 6 bases, the J end by 0 bases, with 19 bases between. CDR3 size: 16 residues. CDR3 sequence (DNA): TGCGCCAGCACCCTTCTGGACACCACATCCTCCTACGAGCAGTACTTC. Protein sequence: CASTLLDTTSSYEQYF.

V gene TRBV5-5 combines with J gene TRBJ1-5, with TRBD1 as a possible D gene (6 bases). Trimming shortened V by 2 bases and J by 6 bases, and 15 bases separated the two germline ends. The CDR3 is 15 amino acids. Looked up from germline, CDR1 is SGHKS and CDR2 is YYEKEE (reference sequence). The CDR3 spells CASSFAGRGGQPQHF. CDR3 nucleotides: TGTGCCAGCAGCTTTGCAGGGCGAGGGGGTCAGCCCCAGCATTTT.

This clonotype was counted only a few times. The rearrangement links TRBV3-1 to TRBJ1-5; unclear D gene. Germline V gene data show CDR1 as LGHDT and CDR2 as YNNKEL (reference sequence). This CDR3 spans 15 amino acids. Trimming shortened V by 0 bases and J by 0 bases, and 6 bases separated the two germline ends. The CDR3 DNA sequence: TGTGCCAGCAGCCAAGACGGAGATAGCAATCAGCCCCAGCATTTT. This encodes CASSQDGDSNQPQHF.

V gene TRBV12-3 or TRBV12-4 combines with J gene TRBJ2-2; TRBD2 agrees at 12 bases. The CDR3 consists of 15 residues. J was trimmed by 4 bases and V by 6 bases; bases with no gene match: 3. In nucleotides, the CDR3 is TGTGCCAGCAGCCTAGCGGGAGGGCTCACCGGGGAGCTGTTTTTT. Encoded protein: CASSLAGGLTGELFF.

This clonotype was seen repeatedly, ten times or more. The genes are TRBV6-1 and TRBJ2-5; D is uncertain. Germline loops: CDR1 MNHNS, CDR2 SASEGT. This CDR3 is built from 14 residues. V was clipped by 6 bases and J by 5 bases, with 16 bases between them. This CDR3 is CASRPGPAPETQYF. The DNA for the CDR3 is TGTGCCAGCAGACCGGGCCCTGCGCCGGAGACCCAGTACTTC.